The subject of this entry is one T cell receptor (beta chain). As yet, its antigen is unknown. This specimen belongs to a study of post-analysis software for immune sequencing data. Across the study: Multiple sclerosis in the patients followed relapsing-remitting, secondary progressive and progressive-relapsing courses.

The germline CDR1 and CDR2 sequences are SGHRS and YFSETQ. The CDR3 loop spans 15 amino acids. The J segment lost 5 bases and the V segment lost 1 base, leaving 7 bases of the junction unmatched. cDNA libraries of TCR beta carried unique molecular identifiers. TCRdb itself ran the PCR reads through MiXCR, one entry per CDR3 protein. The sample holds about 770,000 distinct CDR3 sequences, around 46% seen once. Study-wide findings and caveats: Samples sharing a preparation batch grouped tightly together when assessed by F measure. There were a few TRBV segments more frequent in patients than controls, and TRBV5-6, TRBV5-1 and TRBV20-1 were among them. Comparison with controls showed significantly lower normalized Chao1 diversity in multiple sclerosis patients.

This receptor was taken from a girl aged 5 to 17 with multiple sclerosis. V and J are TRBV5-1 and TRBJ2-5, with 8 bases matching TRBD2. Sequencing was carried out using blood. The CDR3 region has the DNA TGCGCCAGCAGCTTGAGCGGAAAGCGGGGGGAGACCCAGTACTTC. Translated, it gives CASSLSGKRGETQYF.